This T cell receptor beta chain was sequenced during a study of blood T cell repertoires in COVID-19. Across the study: COVID-19 samples, acute and convalescent, were from the United States, Italy and Spain. PBMCs, B-cell-depleted T cells, or T cells provided the cDNA or gDNA that made up the material.

This clone has just a few counts. Between the trimmed V and J ends, which lost 5 bases and 0 bases, there was a span of 28 bases. Germline V gives CDR1 MNHEY, CDR2 SMNVEV (reference sequence). The CDR3 length is 20 residues. Under the authors' procedure: Estimation of nucleated cell counts was performed using reference gene primer amplification. TCRdb's copy holds only in-frame clones and misses some; the assay was immunoSEQ multiplex PCR. That table furnishes V, J and clone size, whereas the DNA furnished D and trimming. The sample has about 200,000 clones, 83% seen once; the top ten hold under 3%. The V call is TRBV27, the J call TRBJ1-2; maybe TRBD1 (5 bases). The TCR sequence derives from a woman in her thirties or forties with active or convalescent COVID-19. Sample: peripheral blood. CDR3 DNA sequence: TGTGCCAGCAGTCCAATACCCCCTTCGACAGTTGGGGGGGCTAACTATGGCTACACCTTC. Its protein product is CASSPIPPSTVGGANYGYTF.